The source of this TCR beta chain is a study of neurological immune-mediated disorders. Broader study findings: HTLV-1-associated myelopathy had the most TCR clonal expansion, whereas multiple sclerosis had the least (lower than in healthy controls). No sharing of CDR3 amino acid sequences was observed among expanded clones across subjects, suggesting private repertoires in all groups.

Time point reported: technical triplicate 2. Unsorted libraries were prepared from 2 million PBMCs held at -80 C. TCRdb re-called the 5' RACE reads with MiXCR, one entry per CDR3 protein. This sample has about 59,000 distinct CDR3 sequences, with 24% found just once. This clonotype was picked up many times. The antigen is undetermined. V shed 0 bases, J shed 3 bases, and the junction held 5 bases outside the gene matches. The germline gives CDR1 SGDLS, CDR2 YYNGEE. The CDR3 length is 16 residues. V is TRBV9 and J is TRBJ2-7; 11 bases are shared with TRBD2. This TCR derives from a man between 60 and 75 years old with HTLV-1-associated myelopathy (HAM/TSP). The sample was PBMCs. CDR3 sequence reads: CASSVGEGTSGYEQYF. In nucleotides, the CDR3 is TGTGCCAGCAGCGTAGGAGAAGGGACTAGCGGCTACGAGCAGTACTTC.